The sample holds a few counts of the clone carrying this TCR beta chain. Its antigen is undetermined. This sample is part of a study of identical twins. Broader study findings: It was possible that invariant MAIT and iNKT cells partly confounded the zero-insertion analyses. Out-of-frame beta sequences exhibited a weaker degree of excess twin sharing.

Everyone who donated was a healthy Caucasian. Unique molecular identifiers were present on the cDNA, and a universal primer site came from template switching. TCRdb processed the 5' RACE reads anew with MiXCR; each CDR3 protein has one entry. The sample records 650,000 to 800,000 distinct CDR3 sequences, roughly 8% being singletons. These same data were also listed under a study on yellow fever vaccine responses in identical twins.

Sample: PBMCs. The source is a woman in her late teens or twenties in good health.

This CDR3 is CASSHGDYSYNEQFF. DNA of the CDR3: TGTGCCAGCAGCCATGGAGACTACAGCTACAATGAGCAGTTCTTC. The rearrangement uses TRBV4-2 and TRBJ2-1; D might be TRBD2 (5 bases). The V gene's germline CDR1 is LGHNA and CDR2 YNFKEQ. CDR3 length equals 15 residues. V lost 3 bases, J lost 3 bases, and 12 bases lay in between.